These 28 T cell receptor beta chains were all obtained from the same sample, sequenced in a study of T cell responses to AZD1222 COVID-19 vaccine. Clones were read by immunoSEQ multiplex PCR, and TCRdb kept only the in-frame ones, dropping some. The sample records about 85,000 clones, less than 90% being singletons. Sequencing was performed on peripheral blood, taken on day 0 of AZD1222 vaccination. These receptor sequences come from an adult in good health.

J is TRBJ2-1 and V is TRBV24-1, with D possibly matching TRBD1 (6 bases). The CDR3 has 11 residues. Germline CDR1 is KGHDR and CDR2 is SFDVKD. Trimming took off 10 bases at V and 4 bases at J, with 7 bases between the two ends. The CDR3 sequence is CATGQYNEQFF. The CDR3, as DNA: TGTGCCACAGGACAGTACAATGAGCAGTTCTTC.

V and J are TRBV19 and TRBJ2-1; D is unclear. Trimming removed 3 bases at V and 4 bases at J, with 13 bases between. The CDR3 sequence is 15 residues long. From germline, CDR1 is LNHDA and CDR2 SQIVND (reference sequence). For the CDR3, the DNA is TGTGCCAGTAGTATTTTGGAGCCTCGGTACAATGAGCAGTTCTTC. It encodes CASSILEPRYNEQFF.

This clone came up a few times. The chain is built from TRBV7-2 and TRBJ1-1, with 8 bases fitting TRBD1. From germline, CDR1 is SGHTA and CDR2 FQGNSA. V was pared by 3 bases and J by 5 bases, with 8 bases of the junction left unmatched. CDR3 length equals 15 residues. The CDR3 spells CASSFDSTGVTEAFF. The CDR3 nucleotides are TGTGCCAGCAGCTTCGATTCGACAGGGGTGACTGAAGCTTTCTTT. The entire variable domain, with the rest obtained from reference TRBV7-2 and TRBJ1-1, is as follows: GAGVSQSPSNKVTEKGKDVELRCDPISGHTALYWYRQSLGQGLEFLIYFQGNSAPDKSGLPSDRFSAERTGGSVSTLTIQRTQQEDSAVYLCASSFDSTGVTEAFFGQGTRLTVV.

The rearrangement uses TRBV10-3 and TRBJ1-1, with D perhaps matching TRBD1 (5 bases). Deletions cut 7 bases from V and 0 bases from J, with 9 bases between. CDR1 and CDR2 (germline): ENHRY, SYGVKD. The CDR3 is 13 amino acids. The CDR3 spells CAINPGVNTEAFF. Written as DNA, the CDR3 is TGTGCCATCAACCCGGGGGTGAACACTGAAGCTTTCTTT.

The gene calls are TRBV5-6 and TRBJ1-1; D call uncertain. This CDR3 contains 14 residues. Germline loops: CDR1 SGHDT, CDR2 YYEEEE. Trimming shortened V by 3 bases and J by 1 base, and 10 bases separated the two germline ends. CDR3 amino acids: CASSSGRRNTEAFF. The CDR3 DNA reads as TGTGCCAGCAGCTCGGGGAGGCGGAACACTGAAGCTTTCTTT.

V and J are TRBV28 and TRBJ1-5, with a weak D call TRBD1 (5 bases). Per germline, CDR1 MDHEN and CDR2 SYDVKM. There are 15 residues in the CDR3. Trimming took off 3 bases at V and 6 bases at J, with 15 bases between the two ends. CDR3 residues: CASSFGGAGGQPQHF. As DNA, the CDR3 is TGTGCCAGCAGTTTCGGTGGGGCTGGCGGTCAGCCCCAGCATTTT.

V and J are TRBV12-5 and TRBJ1-2, with D unresolved. CDR1 LGHNT and CDR2 FRNRAP come from the germline V gene. Trimming removed 0 bases from V and 6 bases from J, with 17 bases in between. The CDR3 length is 16 residues. The CDR3 DNA is TGTGCTAGTGGTTTGGTACCCGGCCTCGGGCGGAATGGCTACACCTTC. Translated, it gives CASGLVPGLGRNGYTF.

For this clone: Other DNA sequences in the sample encode the same CDR3. V is TRBV4-1 and J is TRBJ2-2, with 8 bases identical to TRBD2. Losses at the gene ends were 1 base for V and 5 bases for J; bases not matched to a gene: 6. The V gene's germline CDR1 is MGHRA and CDR2 YSYEKL. The CDR3 runs 16 residues. The CDR3, as DNA: TGCGCCAGCAGCCAAGGGCTTGCGGGGGGTACCGGGGAGCTGTTTTTT. It is translated as CASSQGLAGGTGELFF.

The V and J genes are TRBV5-4 and TRBJ1-1; no definite D call. The CDR3 is 15 residues long. The V and J ends lost 3 bases and 1 base respectively, with 13 bases between them. Looked up from germline, CDR1 is SGHNT and CDR2 is YYREEE (reference sequence). The CDR3 region is CASSYPGRGNTEAFF. The DNA for the CDR3 is TGTGCCAGCAGCTACCCCGGGCGAGGGAACACTGAAGCTTTCTTT.

The V call is TRBV30, the J call TRBJ2-7; 7 bases align to TRBD2. The length of the CDR3 is 13 residues. V lost 3 bases, J lost 4 bases, and 6 bases stayed unmatched. CDR1 is GTSNPN and CDR2 is SVGIG in the germline V gene (reference sequence). The CDR3, as DNA: TGTGCCTGGAGGGACGGGGGGAAGTACGAGCAGTACTTC. It codes for CAWRDGGKYEQYF.

In this sample, this clone turned up a few times. V gene TRBV5-1 combines with J gene TRBJ1-6; 7 bases line up with TRBD1. Unmatched junction bases numbered 3, after V lost 3 bases and J lost 6 bases. The CDR3 is 14 residues long. From germline, CDR1 is SGHRS and CDR2 YFSETQ. DNA for the CDR3: TGCGCCAGCAGCTCGGGACAGACTAATTCACCCCTCCACTTT. It specifies CASSSGQTNSPLHF.

This clone was counted only a few times. This chain uses TRBV7-9 with TRBJ1-2; D is unresolved. The CDR3 consists of 12 residues. Trimming took off 5 bases at V and 9 bases at J, with 13 bases between the two ends. Per the germline V gene, CDR1 is SEHNR and CDR2 is FQNEAQ (reference sequence). The CDR3 reads CASSQARGSYTF. The CDR3 nucleotides read TGTGCCAGCAGCCAAGCGCGCGGAAGCTACACCTTC.

This chain connects TRBV4-2 to TRBJ2-1; the D gene could be TRBD1 or TRBD2 (6 bases each). The V end was cut by 1 base, the J end by 2 bases, with 9 bases between. This CDR3 comprises 15 residues. Germline CDR1 reads LGHNA; CDR2 reads YNFKEQ. In DNA, the CDR3 is TGTGCCAGCAGCCAAGCCGGGGGCACCTACAATGAGCAGTTCTTC. Translated, it gives CASSQAGGTYNEQFF.

This chain connects TRBV19 to TRBJ2-1; no reliable D call. CDR3 size: 14 residues. Germline CDR1 and CDR2: LNHDA and SQIVND (reference sequence). Trimming shortened V by 7 bases and J by 4 bases, and 14 bases separated the two germline ends. The CDR3: CASTRSSGYNEQFF. The CDR3 coding sequence is TGTGCCAGTACAAGGAGCTCGGGTTACAATGAGCAGTTCTTC.

V gene TRBV4-3 combines with J gene TRBJ1-6, with unresolved D. CDR1 and CDR2 from the germline V gene are LGHNA and YSLEER. The V end was cut by 0 bases, the J end by 7 bases, with 13 bases between. This CDR3 contains 16 residues. The CDR3 spells CASSQDVKGGNSPLHF. The CDR3 DNA follows: TGCGCCAGCAGCCAAGATGTGAAGGGAGGAAATTCACCCCTCCACTTT.

V and J are TRBV6-5 and TRBJ1-1; 10 bases map to TRBD1. Germline V gene data show CDR1 as MNHEY and CDR2 as SVGAGI. The CDR3 totals 14 residues. The trim removed 7 bases at V and 4 bases at J, leaving 6 bases unmatched. The CDR3 bases are TGTGCCAGCAACCGACAGGGGGCAGGCACTGAAGCTTTCTTT. This translates into CASNRQGAGTEAFF.

The sample holds one count of this clone. The chain joins TRBV19 to TRBJ1-5; D is uncertain. Germline CDR1 and CDR2: LNHDA and SQIVND (reference sequence). V was pared by 6 bases and J by 10 bases, with 13 bases between. The CDR3 length is 12 residues. CDR3 nucleotide sequence: TGTGCCAGTAGCGCAGAGGAAAGACCCCAGCATTTT. Encoded protein: CASSAEERPQHF.

A single count supports this clone. The V call is TRBV7-2, the J call TRBJ1-4; D gene ambiguous. V lost 5 bases, J lost 3 bases, and 10 bases lay in between. The CDR3 covers 14 residues. Germline CDR1 SGHTA, CDR2 FQGNSA. CDR3 nucleotide sequence: TGTGCCAGCAGCATAGGGTACGCTAATGAAAAACTGTTTTTT. Its translation: CASSIGYANEKLFF. Variable domain in full (rest from reference TRBV7-2 and TRBJ1-4): GAGVSQSPSNKVTEKGKDVELRCDPISGHTALYWYRQSLGQGLEFLIYFQGNSAPDKSGLPSDRFSAERTGGSVSTLTIQRTQQEDSAVYLCASSIGYANEKLFFGSGTQLSVL.

This sequence joins TRBV9 and TRBJ1-5; D perhaps matches TRBD1 (5 bases). Germline CDR1 is SGDLS and CDR2 is YYNGEE. V was trimmed by 4 bases and J by 7 bases, leaving 18 bases between them. CDR3 size: 15 residues. The CDR3 loop is CASSSYGGEKQPQHF. In DNA, the CDR3 is TGTGCCAGCAGCTCGTACGGGGGGGAAAAACAGCCCCAGCATTTT.

This sequence joins TRBV5-5 and TRBJ2-7, with D unresolved. Germline lookup yields CDR1 SGHKS and CDR2 YYEKEE (reference sequence). This CDR3 is 13 amino acids long. V was trimmed by 1 base and J by 0 bases, leaving 5 bases between them. Here the CDR3 reads CASSLLSSYEQYF. CDR3 DNA: TGTGCCAGCAGCTTGCTTAGCTCCTACGAGCAGTACTTC.

This chain uses TRBV12-3 or TRBV12-4 with TRBJ2-5; D not certain. Between the trimmed V and J ends, which lost 4 bases and 5 bases, there was a span of 5 bases. This CDR3 comprises 11 residues. The CDR3 nucleotides are TGTGCCAGCAGTTCCTGGGAGACCCAGTACTTC. Protein sequence: CASSSWETQYF.

V gene TRBV29-1 combines with J gene TRBJ2-1; 12 positions agree with TRBD2. CDR3 length equals 14 residues. After removal of 3 bases from V and 7 bases from J, the junction contained 4 bases not matched to a gene. Germline CDR1 is SQVTM and CDR2 is ANQGSEA. The chain's CDR3 is CSVDRGTSGNEQFF. As DNA, the CDR3 is TGCAGCGTTGATAGAGGGACTAGCGGGAATGAGCAGTTCTTC.

This clone was counted a single time. The V and J genes are TRBV19 and TRBJ1-5; a weak D match, TRBD1 (5 bases). The CDR3 loop spans 16 amino acids. Germline V gene data show CDR1 as LNHDA and CDR2 as SQIVND (reference sequence). Deletions cut 6 bases from V and 4 bases from J, with 19 bases between. CDR3: CASSNGLGTDNQPQHF. CDR3 DNA: TGTGCCAGTAGCAATGGCCTCGGGACGGATAATCAGCCCCAGCATTTT.

This sequence joins TRBV28 and TRBJ2-7; 7 bases match TRBD1. The germline V gene encodes CDR1 MDHEN and CDR2 SYDVKM. This CDR3 is built from 15 residues. With 7 bases clipped from V and 1 base from J, the junction kept 10 bases outside the gene matches. The CDR3 loop is CASKKDRTTSYEQYF. The CDR3 bases are TGTGCCAGCAAAAAGGACAGGACGACTTCCTACGAGCAGTACTTC.

The J gene is TRBJ2-1, the V gene TRBV7-3; D is perhaps TRBD1 or TRBD2 (6 bases each). Germline-derived CDR1 and CDR2 are SGHTA and FQGTGA. CDR3 size: 15 residues. V was cut by 6 bases and J by 7 bases, with 19 bases left in between. The CDR3 nucleotides are TGTGCCAGCAGGTTGAACAGGGACGGGGGAAATGAGCAGTTCTTC. Amino acids: CASRLNRDGGNEQFF.

This clone turned up a few times. This rearrangement joins TRBV24-1 to TRBJ1-1; 8 bases line up with TRBD1. The V segment lost 4 bases and the J segment 5 bases; nucleotides outside the gene matches: 5. This CDR3 comprises 14 residues. From germline, CDR1 is KGHDR and CDR2 SFDVKD. The chain's CDR3 is CATSDGQGSTEAFF. In DNA form, the CDR3 reads TGTGCCACCAGTGACGGACAGGGTAGTACTGAAGCTTTCTTT.

This rearrangement joins TRBV5-1 to TRBJ2-2; either TRBD1 or TRBD2 may supply D (5 bases each). V lost 5 bases and J lost 3, with 11 bases in between. The germline gives CDR1 SGHRS, CDR2 YFSETQ. The CDR3 sequence is 14 residues long. The DNA of the CDR3 is TGCGCCAGCAGGGTCGGGACCGACACCGGGGAGCTGTTTTTT. Residues: CASRVGTDTGELFF.

The chain is built from TRBV11-2 and TRBJ2-1; D not certain. There are 12 residues in the CDR3. The V and J ends lost 5 bases and 8 bases respectively, with 10 bases between them. The germline V gene has CDR1 SGHAT and CDR2 FQNNGV. In nucleotides, the CDR3 is TGTGCCAGCAGCCACGTGAACTATGAGCAGTTCTTC. Encoded protein: CASSHVNYEQFF.